This T cell receptor (beta chain) appears in the sequencing data of a study of radiotherapy plus CTLA-4 blockade in lung cancer. Overall study findings and caveats: Peripheral blood showed expansion of tumor-derived TCR clones after radiotherapy and ipilimumab.

Data came from immunoSEQ multiplex PCR; TCRdb stores just in-frame clones and leaves some out. This table has about 110,000 clones, about 84% appearing once. With regard to this clone: Antigen specificity is unknown.

This TCR was sampled from a human donor with non-small cell lung cancer that progressed on radiotherapy plus ipilimumab. Some clones in this sample may be carry-over from other donors' samples. The material sequenced was peripheral blood, taken from a patient treated with radiotherapy plus ipilimumab.

The CDR3 protein is CASRNPGGAFGYTF. CDR3 DNA: TGTGCCAGCAGGAATCCAGGGGGCGCGTTTGGCTACACCTTC. The chain couples TRBV6-5 to TRBJ1-2; 8 bases map to TRBD1. The CDR3 is 14 residues long. Germline CDR1 MNHEY, CDR2 SVGAGI. Losses at the gene ends were 6 bases for V and 7 bases for J; bases not matched to a gene: 10.